A single sample is the source of the 3 T cell receptor beta chains below, sequenced in a study of blood T cell repertoires in COVID-19. Only in-frame clones appear in the TCRdb table, and some are missing; sequencing was by immunoSEQ multiplex PCR. The table has more than 85,000 clones, around 73% seen once. The material sequenced was peripheral blood. The receptors originated from a man in his 60s with active or convalescent COVID-19.

The chain is built from TRBV21-1 and TRBJ1-2; TRBD1 is taken as the D call from the table, unchecked against the DNA. TRBV21-1 has pseudogene status. The CDR3 totals 16 residues. The CDR3 loop reads CASSSTGGSFNYGYTF. The CDR3 DNA reads as TGTGCCAGCAGCAGTACAGGGGGCTCCTTTAACTATGGCTACACCTTC.

This rearrangement joins TRBV3-1 (or the pseudogene TRBV3-2) to TRBJ2-7, with 7 bases lining up with TRBD2. With 0 bases clipped from V and 3 bases from J, the junction kept 2 bases outside the gene matches. The CDR3 totals 14 residues. Germline V gene lookup returns CDR1 LGHDT and CDR2 YNNKEL (reference sequence). CDR3 coding DNA: TGTGCCAGCAGCCAAGATCGGGGGGTCTACGAGCAGTACGTC. Its protein product is CASSQDRGVYEQYV.

V is TRBV18 and J is TRBJ2-1; 9 bases are shared with TRBD1. There are 15 residues in the CDR3. V was pared by 4 bases and J by 3 bases, with 4 bases of the junction left unmatched. Per the germline V gene, CDR1 is KGHSH and CDR2 is LQKENI. CDR3 region: CASSQDRGGYNEQFF. The CDR3 nucleotides read TGTGCCAGCTCACAAGACAGGGGGGGCTACAATGAGCAGTTCTTC.